What follows are 26 T cell receptor beta chains derived from one specimen sequenced in a study of cytomegalovirus exposure and HLA in healthy donors. Amplification used 60 Vbeta primers and 13 Jbeta primers. This table comes from immunoSEQ multiplex PCR, and its TCRdb copy is limited to in-frame clones, with some not included. The sample yields some 200,000 clones, around four fifths seen once. Specimen: PBMCs. The receptors were gathered from a woman aged 50 to 60 in good health and CMV-seropositive.

V gene TRBV7-7 combines with J gene TRBJ2-2; the match to TRBD1 covers 7 bases. CDR3 length: 13 residues. Per the germline V gene, CDR1 is SSHAT and CDR2 is FNYEAQ (reference sequence). Written as DNA, the CDR3 is TGTGCTAGCTCACGGGACAGCAACGGGGAGCTGTTTTTT. Its translation: CASSRDSNGELFF.

This clone was picked up one time. This chain links TRBV6-6 with TRBJ1-4; no reliable D call. The CDR3 length is 14 residues. V gave up 5 bases and J gave up 1 base, with 8 bases separating them. Germline CDR1 reads MNHNY; CDR2 reads SVGAGI (reference sequence). CDR3 region: CASSLRGTNEKLFF. The CDR3 DNA sequence: TGTGCCAGCAGTCTGCGGGGAACTAATGAAAAACTGTTTTTT.

The gene calls are TRBV4-3 and TRBJ2-2, with D uncertain. Trimming removed 4 bases from V and 2 bases from J, with 14 bases in between. The V gene's germline CDR1 is LGHNA and CDR2 YSLEER. The length of the CDR3 is 16 residues. CDR3 coding DNA: TGCGCCAGCAGCCGCGAGGCTAGGATAAACACCGGGGAGCTGTTTTTT. Its translation is CASSREARINTGELFF.

V gene TRBV30 combines with J gene TRBJ1-1, with D unresolved. Germline-derived CDR1 and CDR2 are GTSNPN and SVGIG (reference sequence). The ends were cut back, 0 bases at V and 10 bases at J, with 15 bases in the middle. The CDR3 contains 13 residues. The CDR3 spells CAWSVYSGSAAFF. The CDR3 DNA is TGTGCCTGGAGTGTATATAGCGGGTCGGCAGCTTTCTTT.

This clone was seen a single time. The chain has TRBV5-1 and TRBJ2-7, with 7 nucleotides matching TRBD1. Germline V gene lookup returns CDR1 SGHRS and CDR2 YFSETQ. This CDR3 contains 15 residues. J lost 4 bases, V lost 4 bases, and 11 bases had no gene match. The CDR3 loop is CASSGGQPGFYEQYF. Here the CDR3 DNA reads TGCGCCAGCAGCGGGGGACAGCCTGGGTTTTACGAGCAGTACTTC.

The genes are TRBV28 and TRBJ1-2, with unresolved D. The ends were cut back, 5 bases at V and 4 bases at J, with 14 bases in the middle. The CDR3 is made up of 14 amino acids. Germline lookup yields CDR1 MDHEN and CDR2 SYDVKM. CDR3 loop: CASSTLGEFYGYTF. The CDR3 coding sequence is TGTGCCAGCAGTACCCTGGGAGAGTTCTATGGCTACACCTTC.

This clone has only one observation. The rearrangement links TRBV19 to TRBJ1-1; 9 bases fit TRBD1. J lost 4 bases, V lost 3 bases, and 6 bases had no gene match. Germline V lookup: CDR1 LNHDA, CDR2 SQIVND (reference sequence). CDR3 length equals 15 residues. The CDR3 nucleotides read TGTGCCAGTAGTATCCAGGGACAGGGTATCACTGAAGCTTTCTTT. It yields the protein CASSIQGQGITEAFF.

The chain employs TRBV27 and TRBJ2-2; D gene unclear. The germline gives CDR1 MNHEY, CDR2 SMNVEV (reference sequence). V was pared by 6 bases and J by 0 bases, with 11 bases between. This CDR3 has 15 amino acids. In nucleotides, the CDR3 is TGTGCCAGCAGGCCAGTTGGGCCGAACACCGGGGAGCTGTTTTTT. Protein sequence: CASRPVGPNTGELFF.

This chain uses TRBV30 with TRBJ1-1, with D perhaps matching TRBD1 (5 bases). This CDR3 is built from 12 residues. Germline lookup yields CDR1 GTSNPN and CDR2 SVGIG (reference sequence). V lost 4 bases to trimming and J lost 11 bases, with 17 bases between them. The CDR3 nucleotides read TGTGCCTGGATGTCTACAGGTCCCTCGGCTTTCTTT. Protein product: CAWMSTGPSAFF.

The V and J genes are TRBV28 and TRBJ2-3, with D unclear. The germline V gene has CDR1 MDHEN and CDR2 SYDVKM. Deletions cut 1 base from V and 1 base from J, with 6 bases between. The CDR3 sequence is 14 residues long. The CDR3 spells CASSLLAGTDTQYF. The CDR3 coding sequence is TGTGCCAGCAGTTTATTAGCTGGCACAGATACGCAGTATTTT.

V usage is TRBV2 and J usage is TRBJ2-5, with D possibly TRBD2 on 5 matching bases. CDR3 length: 14 amino acids. CDR1 SNHLY and CDR2 FYNNEI come from the germline V gene. V was clipped by 1 base and J by 4 bases, with 10 bases between them. CDR3 in amino acids: CASSEVREGETQYF. The CDR3 region has the DNA TGTGCCAGCAGTGAAGTGCGAGAGGGAGAGACCCAGTACTTC.

V and J are TRBV5-1 and TRBJ1-1; 7 nucleotides line up with TRBD1. The CDR3 is 14 residues long. Germline V gene sequence: CDR1 SGHRS, CDR2 YFSETQ. The V gene end was trimmed by 3 bases and the J gene end by 3 bases; junction bases not matched to a gene: 5. As DNA, the CDR3 is TGCGCCAGCAGCTCTAGACAGGGACACACTGAAGCTTTCTTT. Translation gives CASSSRQGHTEAFF.

J is TRBJ1-4 and V is TRBV7-8; D perhaps matches TRBD1 (6 bases). This CDR3 has 16 amino acids. Trimming cost V 1 base and J 6 bases, with 15 bases left between them. Germline CDR1 and CDR2: SGHVS and FQNEAQ. The CDR3 DNA reads as TGTGCCAGCAGCTTAGAGAGGGCAGGGGCCTATGAAAAACTGTTTTTT. Translating gives CASSLERAGAYEKLFF.

The rearrangement links TRBV19 to TRBJ2-7; a weak D match, TRBD1 (6 bases). Looked up from germline, CDR1 is LNHDA and CDR2 is SQIVND (reference sequence). The CDR3 is made up of 14 amino acids. V was clipped by 8 bases and J by 0 bases, with 14 bases between them. DNA of the CDR3: TGTGCCAGTTCCGACCGGGACAACTCCTACGAGCAGTACTTC. Protein: CASSDRDNSYEQYF.

V is TRBV11-1 and J is TRBJ2-1; 9 bases line up with TRBD1. Germline assignment: CDR1 SGHAT and CDR2 FQDESV (reference sequence). The V and J ends lost 5 bases and 4 bases, in that order; junction bases with no gene match: 6. The CDR3 has 15 residues. The CDR3 reads CASSPGGTGYNEQFF. As DNA, the CDR3 is TGTGCCAGCAGCCCAGGTGGGACAGGGTACAATGAGCAGTTCTTC.

This rearrangement joins TRBV28 to TRBJ2-1; a possible D gene is TRBD2 (5 bases). V dropped 5 bases and J dropped 0 bases, with 8 bases sitting between them. This CDR3 comprises 14 residues. From germline, CDR1 is MDHEN and CDR2 SYDVKM. The DNA of the CDR3 is TGTGCCAGCAGTGACTACAGCTCCTACAATGAGCAGTTCTTC. Translated, it gives CASSDYSSYNEQFF.

V is TRBV6-5 and J is TRBJ1-1, with D possibly matching TRBD1 (5 bases). The ends were cut back, 5 bases at V and 3 bases at J, with 7 bases in the middle. Germline-derived CDR1 and CDR2 are MNHEY and SVGAGI. CDR3 length equals 12 residues. The CDR3 reads CASSRGDTEAFF. The CDR3 coding sequence is TGTGCCAGCAGTCGGGGGGACACTGAAGCTTTCTTT.

This chain connects TRBV27 to TRBJ2-7; TRBD1 matches 7 bases. Losses at the gene ends were 3 bases for V and 0 bases for J; bases not matched to a gene: 17. Per germline, CDR1 MNHEY and CDR2 SMNVEV (reference sequence). The CDR3 runs 19 residues. CDR3 nucleotide sequence: TGTGCCAGCAGTTTGGCCCGCCCCAAACCGGGACAGAGCTCCTACGAGCAGTACTTC. Amino acids: CASSLARPKPGQSSYEQYF.

This chain connects TRBV5-1 to TRBJ2-3, with 13 bases fitting TRBD2. V shed 4 bases and J 9 bases; nucleotides not matched to a gene: 11. The CDR3 covers 16 residues. In germline, CDR1 is SGHRS, CDR2 YFSETQ. CDR3 nucleotides: TGCGCCAGCAGCCTACCTAGGACTAGCGGGGGTGAAACGCAGTATTTT. Translating gives CASSLPRTSGGETQYF.

V is TRBV21-1 and J is TRBJ2-5; TRBD1 is taken as the D call from the table, unchecked against the DNA. TRBV21-1 is a pseudogene. This CDR3 is built from 15 residues. The CDR3, as DNA: TGTGCCAGCAGCCCCCGGACAGCCATCCAAGAGACCCAGTACTTC. Translation gives CASSPRTAIQETQYF.

The gene calls are TRBV7-2 and TRBJ1-5; TRBD1 is a possible D gene (6 bases). The CDR3 is 14 residues long. Germline lookup yields CDR1 SGHTA and CDR2 FQGNSA. V was cut by 4 bases and J by 5 bases, with 12 bases left in between. CDR3 protein: CASSSTTGYQPQHF. The CDR3 nucleotides are TGTGCCAGCAGCTCCACGACAGGTTATCAGCCCCAGCATTTT.

This clone came up once. This chain joins TRBV7-2 and TRBJ2-7; 8 bases line up with TRBD2. Trimming removed 1 base from V and 0 bases from J; junction bases left unmatched: 5. Germline values: CDR1 SGHTA, CDR2 FQGNSA. The CDR3 length is 16 residues. The CDR3 DNA is TGTGCCAGCAGCTTAGGTAGCGGGGCCTCCTCCTACGAGCAGTACTTC. This translates into CASSLGSGASSYEQYF.

This clone has only a few counts. The gene calls are TRBV28 and TRBJ2-7; 12 nucleotides agree with TRBD1. V gave up 0 bases and J gave up 2 bases; unmatched junction bases: 5. Germline CDR1 MDHEN, CDR2 SYDVKM. CDR3 size: 17 residues. For the CDR3, the DNA is TGTGCCAGCAGTTTATGGGTCCGGGACAGGGGGCCCTACGAGCAGTACTTC. Amino acids: CASSLWVRDRGPYEQYF.

This sequence joins TRBV19 and TRBJ2-2, with 8 nucleotides matching TRBD1. Per the germline V gene, CDR1 is LNHDA and CDR2 is SQIVND (reference sequence). V lost 6 bases and J lost 2; bases outside the gene matches: 2. The CDR3 is 14 amino acids. The CDR3 sequence: CASRGTGNTGELFF. The CDR3 DNA reads as TGTGCCAGTAGGGGGACAGGCAACACCGGGGAGCTGTTTTTT. Using reference TRBV19 and TRBJ2-2 for the parts outside the CDR3, the full variable domain is DGGITQSPKYLFRKEGQNVTLSCEQNLNHDAMYWYRQDPGQGLRLIYYSQIVNDFQKGDIAEGYSVSREKKESFPLTVTSAQKNPTAFYLCASRGTGNTGELFFGEGSRLTVL.

This clone was observed a single time. This chain uses TRBV12-5 with TRBJ2-1; TRBD1 is a possible D gene (7 bases). The CDR3 has 16 amino acids. CDR1 is LGHNT, CDR2 FRNRAP, per germline. Trimming removed 2 bases from V and 3 bases from J, with 14 bases in between. CDR3 residues: CASGLSGGSFYNEQFF. The DNA of the CDR3 is TGTGCTAGTGGTTTGTCAGGGGGGTCTTTCTACAATGAGCAGTTCTTC.

This clone was detected only once. The chain carries TRBV9 and TRBJ1-3; perhaps TRBD1 as D (6 bases). Deletions cut 0 bases from V and 4 bases from J, with 11 bases between. The CDR3 contains 15 residues. Germline-derived CDR1 and CDR2 are SGDLS and YYNGEE. In nucleotides, the CDR3 is TGTGCCAGCAGCGTAGGGGGGCTCGAAGGAAACACCATATATTTT. The encoded protein is CASSVGGLEGNTIYF.